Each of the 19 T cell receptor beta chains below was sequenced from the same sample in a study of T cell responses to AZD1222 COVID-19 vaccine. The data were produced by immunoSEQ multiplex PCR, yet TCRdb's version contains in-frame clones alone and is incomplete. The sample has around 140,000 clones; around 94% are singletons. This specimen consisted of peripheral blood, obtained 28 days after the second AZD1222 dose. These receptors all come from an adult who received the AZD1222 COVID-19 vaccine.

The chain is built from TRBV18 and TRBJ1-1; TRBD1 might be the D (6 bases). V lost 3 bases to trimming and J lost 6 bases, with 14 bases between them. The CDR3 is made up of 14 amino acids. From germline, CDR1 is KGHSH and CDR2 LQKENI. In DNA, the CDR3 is TGTGCCAGCTCACCCGGGGGCGAGGTGGCTGAAGCTTTCTTT. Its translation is CASSPGGEVAEAFF.

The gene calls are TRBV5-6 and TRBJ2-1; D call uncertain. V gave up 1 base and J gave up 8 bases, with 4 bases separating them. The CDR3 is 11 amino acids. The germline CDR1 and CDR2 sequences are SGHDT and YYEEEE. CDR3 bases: TGTGCCAGCAGCTTGATCGATGAGCAGTTCTTC. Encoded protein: CASSLIDEQFF.

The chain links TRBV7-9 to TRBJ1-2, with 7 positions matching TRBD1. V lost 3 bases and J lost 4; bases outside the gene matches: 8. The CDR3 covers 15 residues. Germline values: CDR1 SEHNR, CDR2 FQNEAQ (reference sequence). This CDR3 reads CASSFWPGGGYGYTF. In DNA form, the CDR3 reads TGTGCCAGCAGCTTTTGGCCAGGGGGTGGCTATGGCTACACCTTC. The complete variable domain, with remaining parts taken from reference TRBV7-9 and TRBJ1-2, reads DTGVSQNPRHKITKRGQNVTFRCDPISEHNRLYWYRQTLGQGPEFLTYFQNEAQLEKSRLLSDRFSAERPKGSFSTLEIQRTEQGDSAMYLCASSFWPGGGYGYTFGSGTRLTVV.

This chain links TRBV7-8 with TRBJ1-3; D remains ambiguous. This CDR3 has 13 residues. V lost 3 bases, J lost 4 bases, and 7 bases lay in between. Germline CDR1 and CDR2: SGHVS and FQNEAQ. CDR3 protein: CASSLREGNTIYF. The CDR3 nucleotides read TGTGCCAGCAGCTTGCGGGAGGGAAACACCATATATTTT. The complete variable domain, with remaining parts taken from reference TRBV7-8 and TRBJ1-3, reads GAGVSQSPRYKVAKRGQDVALRCDPISGHVSLFWYQQALGQGPEFLTYFQNEAQLDKSGLPSDRFFAERPEGSVSTLKIQRTQQEDSAVYLCASSLREGNTIYFGEGSWLTVV.

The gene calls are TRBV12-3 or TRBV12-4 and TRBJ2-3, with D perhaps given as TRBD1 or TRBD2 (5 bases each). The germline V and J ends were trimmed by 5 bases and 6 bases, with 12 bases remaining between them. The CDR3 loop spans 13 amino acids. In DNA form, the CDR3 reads TGTGCCAGCAGTCGGGACCCAGGGGATACGCAGTATTTT. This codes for CASSRDPGDTQYF.

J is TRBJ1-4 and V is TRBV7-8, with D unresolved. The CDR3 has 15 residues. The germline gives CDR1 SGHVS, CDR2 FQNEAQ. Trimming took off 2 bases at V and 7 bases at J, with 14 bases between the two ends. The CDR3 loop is CASSLLEGTGEKLFF. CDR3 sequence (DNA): TGTGCCAGCAGCTTACTTGAGGGAACGGGTGAAAAACTGTTTTTT.

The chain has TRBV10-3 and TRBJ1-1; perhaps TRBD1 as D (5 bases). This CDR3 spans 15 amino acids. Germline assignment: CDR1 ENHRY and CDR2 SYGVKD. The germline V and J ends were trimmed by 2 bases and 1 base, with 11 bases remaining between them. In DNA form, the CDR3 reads TGTGCCATCAGTGAGGGTAGGGGTCGGAACACTGAAGCTTTCTTT. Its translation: CAISEGRGRNTEAFF.

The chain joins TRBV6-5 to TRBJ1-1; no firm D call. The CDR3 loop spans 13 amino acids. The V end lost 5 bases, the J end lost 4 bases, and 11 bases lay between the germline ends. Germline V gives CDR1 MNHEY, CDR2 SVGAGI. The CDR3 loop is CASSQLRTTEAFF. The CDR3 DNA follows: TGTGCCAGCAGTCAGCTTAGGACCACTGAAGCTTTCTTT.

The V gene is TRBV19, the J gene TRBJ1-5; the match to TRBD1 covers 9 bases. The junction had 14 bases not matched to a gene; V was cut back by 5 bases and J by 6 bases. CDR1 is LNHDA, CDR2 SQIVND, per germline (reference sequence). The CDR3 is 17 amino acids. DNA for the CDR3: TGTGCCAGTAGTCCTCACCGGGACAGGGCCGGGGGTCAGCCCCAGCATTTT. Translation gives CASSPHRDRAGGQPQHF.

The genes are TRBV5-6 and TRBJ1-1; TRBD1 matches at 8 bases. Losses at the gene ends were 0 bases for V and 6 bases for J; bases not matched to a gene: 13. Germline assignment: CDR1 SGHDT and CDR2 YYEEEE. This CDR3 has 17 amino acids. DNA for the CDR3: TGTGCCAGCAGCTTGGGGGCAGGGGGCGTAAACGGCCCTGAAGCTTTCTTT. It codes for CASSLGAGGVNGPEAFF.

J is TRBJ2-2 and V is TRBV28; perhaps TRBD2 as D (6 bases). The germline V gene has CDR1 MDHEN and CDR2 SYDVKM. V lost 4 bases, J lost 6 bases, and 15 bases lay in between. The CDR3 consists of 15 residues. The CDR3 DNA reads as TGTGCCAGCAGTTCCCTAGCTGCGGGGCCCGGGGAGCTGTTTTTT. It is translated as CASSSLAAGPGELFF.

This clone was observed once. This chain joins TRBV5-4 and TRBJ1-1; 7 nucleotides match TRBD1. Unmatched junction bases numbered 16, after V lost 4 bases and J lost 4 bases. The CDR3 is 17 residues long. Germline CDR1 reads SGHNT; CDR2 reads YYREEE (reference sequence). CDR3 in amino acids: CASSPPSTGTYGTEAFF. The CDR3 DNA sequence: TGTGCCAGCAGCCCCCCCTCGACAGGGACGTATGGCACTGAAGCTTTCTTT. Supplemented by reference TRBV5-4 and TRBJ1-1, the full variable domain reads ETGVTQSPTHLIKTRGQQVTLRCSSQSGHNTVSWYQQALGQGPQFIFQYYREEENGRGNFPPRFSGLQFPNYSSELNVNALELDDSALYLCASSPPSTGTYGTEAFFGQGTRLTVV.

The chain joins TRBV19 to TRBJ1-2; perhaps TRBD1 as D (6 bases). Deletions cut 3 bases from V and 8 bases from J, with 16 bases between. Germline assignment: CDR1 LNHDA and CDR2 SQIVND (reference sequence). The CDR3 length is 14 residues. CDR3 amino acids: CASSILPGQQGYTF. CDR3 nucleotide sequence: TGTGCCAGTAGTATCTTACCGGGACAACAAGGCTACACCTTC.

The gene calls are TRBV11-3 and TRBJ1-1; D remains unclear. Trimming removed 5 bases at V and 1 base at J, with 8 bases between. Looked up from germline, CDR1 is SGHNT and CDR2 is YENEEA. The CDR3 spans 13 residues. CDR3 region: CASSLEGNTEAFF. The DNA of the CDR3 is TGTGCCAGCAGCCTGGAGGGGAACACTGAAGCTTTCTTT.

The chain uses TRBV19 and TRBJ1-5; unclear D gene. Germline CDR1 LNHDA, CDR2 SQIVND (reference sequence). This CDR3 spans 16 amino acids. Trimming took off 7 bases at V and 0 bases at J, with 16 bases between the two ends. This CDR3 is CASTIPSTHSNQPQHF. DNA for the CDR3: TGTGCCAGTACCATCCCATCCACCCATAGCAATCAGCCCCAGCATTTT.

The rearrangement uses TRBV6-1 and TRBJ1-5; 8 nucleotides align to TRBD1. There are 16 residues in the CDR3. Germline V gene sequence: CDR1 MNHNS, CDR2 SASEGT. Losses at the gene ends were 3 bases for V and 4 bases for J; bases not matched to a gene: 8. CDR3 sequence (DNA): TGTGCCAGCAGTGATTTCGGACAGGGTACTAATCAGCCCCAGCATTTT. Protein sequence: CASSDFGQGTNQPQHF.

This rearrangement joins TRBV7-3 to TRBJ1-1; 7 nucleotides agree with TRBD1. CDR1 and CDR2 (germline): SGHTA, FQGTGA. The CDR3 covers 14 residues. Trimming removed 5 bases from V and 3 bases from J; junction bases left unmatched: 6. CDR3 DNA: TGTGCCAGCAGCCTCAGGGGGAGAGACACTGAAGCTTTCTTT. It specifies CASSLRGRDTEAFF.

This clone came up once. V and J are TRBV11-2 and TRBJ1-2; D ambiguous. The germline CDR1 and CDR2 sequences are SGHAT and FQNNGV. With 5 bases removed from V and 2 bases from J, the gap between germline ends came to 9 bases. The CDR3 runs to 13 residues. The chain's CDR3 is CASSPQDNYGYTF. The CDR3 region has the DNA TGTGCCAGCAGCCCTCAGGACAACTATGGCTACACCTTC.

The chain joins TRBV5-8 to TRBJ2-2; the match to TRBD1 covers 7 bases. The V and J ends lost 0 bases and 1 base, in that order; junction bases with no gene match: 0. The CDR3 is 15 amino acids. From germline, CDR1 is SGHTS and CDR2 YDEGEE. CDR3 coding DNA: TGTGCCAGCAGCTTGGGGACAGGGAACACCGGGGAGCTGTTTTTT. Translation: CASSLGTGNTGELFF.